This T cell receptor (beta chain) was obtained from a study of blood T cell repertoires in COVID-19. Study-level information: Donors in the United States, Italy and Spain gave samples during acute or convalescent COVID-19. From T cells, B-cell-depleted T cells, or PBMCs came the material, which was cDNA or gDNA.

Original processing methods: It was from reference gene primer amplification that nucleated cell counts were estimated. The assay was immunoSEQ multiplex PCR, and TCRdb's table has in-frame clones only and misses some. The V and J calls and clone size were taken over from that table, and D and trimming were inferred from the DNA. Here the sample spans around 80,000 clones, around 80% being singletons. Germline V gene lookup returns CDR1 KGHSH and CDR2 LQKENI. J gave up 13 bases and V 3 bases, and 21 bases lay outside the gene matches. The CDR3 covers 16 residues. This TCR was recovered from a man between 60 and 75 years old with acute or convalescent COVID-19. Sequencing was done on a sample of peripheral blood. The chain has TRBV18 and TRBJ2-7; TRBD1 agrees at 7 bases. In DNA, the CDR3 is TGTGCCAGCTCACCGCAGGAATTAAACAGGGGCCCCCCGGGATACTTC. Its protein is CASSPQELNRGPPGYF. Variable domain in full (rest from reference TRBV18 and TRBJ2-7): NAGVMQNPRHLVRRRGQEARLRCSPMKGHSHVYWYRQLPEEGLKFMVYLQKENIIDESGMPKERFSAEFPKEGPSILRIQQVVRGDSAAYFCASSPQELNRGPPGYFGPGTRLTVT.